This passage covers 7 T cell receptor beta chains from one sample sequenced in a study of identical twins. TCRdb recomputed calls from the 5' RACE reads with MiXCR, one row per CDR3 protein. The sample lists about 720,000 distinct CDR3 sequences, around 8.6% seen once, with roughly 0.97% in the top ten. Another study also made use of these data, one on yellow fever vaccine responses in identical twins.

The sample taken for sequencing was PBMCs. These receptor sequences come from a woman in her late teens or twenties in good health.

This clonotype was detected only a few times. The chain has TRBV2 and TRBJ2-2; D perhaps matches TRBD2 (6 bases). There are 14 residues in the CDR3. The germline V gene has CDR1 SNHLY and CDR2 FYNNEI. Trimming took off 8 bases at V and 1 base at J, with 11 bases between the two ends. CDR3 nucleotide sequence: TGTGCCAGCCGACGGGACTTGAACACCGGGGAGCTGTTTTTT. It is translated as CASRRDLNTGELFF.

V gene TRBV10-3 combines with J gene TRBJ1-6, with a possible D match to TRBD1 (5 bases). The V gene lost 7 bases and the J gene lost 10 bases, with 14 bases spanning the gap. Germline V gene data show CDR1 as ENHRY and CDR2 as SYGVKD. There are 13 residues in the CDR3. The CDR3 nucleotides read TGTGCCATCAAGGGCGGGGCTGAATCACCCCTCCACTTT. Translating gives CAIKGGAESPLHF.

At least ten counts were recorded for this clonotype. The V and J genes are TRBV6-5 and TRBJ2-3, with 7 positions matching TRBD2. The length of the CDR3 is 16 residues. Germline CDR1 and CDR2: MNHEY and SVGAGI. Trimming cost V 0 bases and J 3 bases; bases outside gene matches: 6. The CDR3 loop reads CASSYSGGPWTDTQYF. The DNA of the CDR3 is TGTGCCAGCAGTTACTCGGGAGGGCCTTGGACAGATACGCAGTATTTT.

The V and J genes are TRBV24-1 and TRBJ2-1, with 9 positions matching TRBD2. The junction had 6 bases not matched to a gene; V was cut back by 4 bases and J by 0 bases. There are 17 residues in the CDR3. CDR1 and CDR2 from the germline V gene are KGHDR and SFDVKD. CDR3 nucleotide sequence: TGTGCCACCAGTGAGGTGACTAGCGGAGACTCCTACAATGAGCAGTTCTTC. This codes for CATSEVTSGDSYNEQFF.

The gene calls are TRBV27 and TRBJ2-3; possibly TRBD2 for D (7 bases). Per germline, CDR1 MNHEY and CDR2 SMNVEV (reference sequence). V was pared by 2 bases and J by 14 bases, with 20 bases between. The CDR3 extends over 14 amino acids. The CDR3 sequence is CASSLGGTSRGRYF. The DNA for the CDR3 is TGTGCCAGCAGTTTAGGGGGCACCTCCCGCGGGAGGTATTTT.

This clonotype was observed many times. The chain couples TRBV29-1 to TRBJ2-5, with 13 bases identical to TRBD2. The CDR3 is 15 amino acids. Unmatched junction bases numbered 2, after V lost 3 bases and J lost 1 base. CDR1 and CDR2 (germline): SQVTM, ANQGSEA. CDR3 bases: TGCAGCGTTGACGGACTAGCGGGGGTCCAAGAGACCCAGTACTTC. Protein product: CSVDGLAGVQETQYF.

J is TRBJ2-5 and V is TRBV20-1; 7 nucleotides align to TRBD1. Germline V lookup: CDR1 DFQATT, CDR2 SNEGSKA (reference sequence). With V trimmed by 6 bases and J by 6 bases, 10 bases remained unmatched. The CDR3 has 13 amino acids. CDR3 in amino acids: CSAPDRVSKTQYF. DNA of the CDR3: TGCAGTGCACCAGACAGGGTGTCAAAGACCCAGTACTTC.